The clone carrying this T cell receptor beta chain was observed a handful of times. The antigen remains undetermined. The data are from a study of CD8 T cells in ankylosing spondylitis. Trimming left V 2 bases short and J 6 bases short, with 10 bases between. The CDR3 totals 13 residues. Germline lookup yields CDR1 MNHEY and CDR2 SVGEGT. Quantitative 5'-RACE with molecular barcodes produced the TCR beta libraries. Each CDR3 protein is one row after TCRdb ran MiXCR on the 5' RACE reads. The data show 220,000 or so distinct CDR3 sequences, about 16% seen once. Study observations and caveats: Past research had described some motif variants in reactive arthritis synovial fluid and blood. A motif of 7 to 9 highly homologous TCR beta variants was seen as apparently characteristic of ankylosing spondylitis blood.

The rearrangement links TRBV6-2 or TRBV6-3 to TRBJ1-1, with no clear D. The source of this sequence is a male donor with ankylosing spondylitis. The sequenced sample was blood, either unsorted or a sorted T cell fraction (not recorded which). The CDR3 DNA reads as TGTGCCAGCAGTTACACAGTATTCGCTGAAGCTTTCTTT. Translation: CASSYTVFAEAFF.